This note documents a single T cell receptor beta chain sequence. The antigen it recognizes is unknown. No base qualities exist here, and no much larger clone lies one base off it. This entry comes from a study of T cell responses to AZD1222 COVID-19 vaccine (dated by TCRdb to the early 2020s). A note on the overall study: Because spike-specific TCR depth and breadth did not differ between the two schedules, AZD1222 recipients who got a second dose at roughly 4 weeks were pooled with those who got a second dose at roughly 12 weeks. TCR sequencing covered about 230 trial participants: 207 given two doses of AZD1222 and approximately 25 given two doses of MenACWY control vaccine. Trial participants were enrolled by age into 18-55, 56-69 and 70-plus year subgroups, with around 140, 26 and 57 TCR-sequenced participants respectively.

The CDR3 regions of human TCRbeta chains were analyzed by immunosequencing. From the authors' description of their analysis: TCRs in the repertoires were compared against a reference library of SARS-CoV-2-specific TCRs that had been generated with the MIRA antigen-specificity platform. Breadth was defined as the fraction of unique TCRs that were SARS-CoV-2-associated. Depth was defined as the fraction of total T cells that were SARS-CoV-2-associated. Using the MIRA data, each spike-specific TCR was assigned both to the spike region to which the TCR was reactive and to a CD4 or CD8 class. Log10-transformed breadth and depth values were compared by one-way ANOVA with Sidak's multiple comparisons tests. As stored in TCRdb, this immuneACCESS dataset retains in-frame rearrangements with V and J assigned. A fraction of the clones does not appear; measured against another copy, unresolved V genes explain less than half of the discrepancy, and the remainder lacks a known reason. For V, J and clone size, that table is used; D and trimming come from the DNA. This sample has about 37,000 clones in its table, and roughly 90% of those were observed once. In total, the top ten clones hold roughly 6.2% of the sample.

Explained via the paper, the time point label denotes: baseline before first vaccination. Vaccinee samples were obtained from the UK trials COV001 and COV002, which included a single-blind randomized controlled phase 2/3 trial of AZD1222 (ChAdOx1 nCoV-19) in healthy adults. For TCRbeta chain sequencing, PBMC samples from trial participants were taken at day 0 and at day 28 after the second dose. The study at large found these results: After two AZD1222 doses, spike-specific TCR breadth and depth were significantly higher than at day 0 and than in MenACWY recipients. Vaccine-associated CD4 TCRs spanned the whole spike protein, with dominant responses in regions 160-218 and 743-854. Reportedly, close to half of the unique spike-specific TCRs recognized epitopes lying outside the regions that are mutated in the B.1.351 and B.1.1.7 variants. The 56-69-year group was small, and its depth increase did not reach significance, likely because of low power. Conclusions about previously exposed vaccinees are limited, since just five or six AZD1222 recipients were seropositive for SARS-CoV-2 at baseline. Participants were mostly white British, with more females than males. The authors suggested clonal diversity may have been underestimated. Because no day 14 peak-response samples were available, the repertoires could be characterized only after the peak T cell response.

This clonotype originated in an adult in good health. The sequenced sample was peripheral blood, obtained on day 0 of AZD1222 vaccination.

The CDR3 in this case is CASSPWTGGEEKLFF. The nucleotides are TGTGCCAGCAGCCCCTGGACGGGGGGCGAGGAAAAACTGTTTTTT. Recombination linked TRBV21-1 to TRBJ1-4. TRBV21-1 is a pseudogene locus. From cysteine to phenylalanine, the CDR3 is 15 amino acids long. Only the CDR3 DNA stays, 45 bases, in frame from base 1.